This T cell receptor beta chain was recovered during a study of blood T cell repertoires in COVID-19. Libraries were prepared by immunoSEQ multiplex PCR; TCRdb keeps only in-frame clonotypes and omits some of them. The sample has 200,000 to 250,000 clones; about 90% are singletons. The CDR3 consists of 13 residues. V lost 8 bases and J lost 4, with 13 bases in between. Germline-derived CDR1 and CDR2 are MNHNY and SVGAGI (reference sequence). The specimen was PBMCs or T cells enriched from blood (not recorded which). The genes are TRBV6-6 and TRBJ2-3; a possible D gene is TRBD2 (5 bases). The receptor's source is a woman aged 25 to 45 with acute COVID-19. The CDR3 protein is CASLDSGADTQYF. The CDR3 DNA is TGTGCCAGCCTTGACTCCGGGGCAGATACGCAGTATTTT.